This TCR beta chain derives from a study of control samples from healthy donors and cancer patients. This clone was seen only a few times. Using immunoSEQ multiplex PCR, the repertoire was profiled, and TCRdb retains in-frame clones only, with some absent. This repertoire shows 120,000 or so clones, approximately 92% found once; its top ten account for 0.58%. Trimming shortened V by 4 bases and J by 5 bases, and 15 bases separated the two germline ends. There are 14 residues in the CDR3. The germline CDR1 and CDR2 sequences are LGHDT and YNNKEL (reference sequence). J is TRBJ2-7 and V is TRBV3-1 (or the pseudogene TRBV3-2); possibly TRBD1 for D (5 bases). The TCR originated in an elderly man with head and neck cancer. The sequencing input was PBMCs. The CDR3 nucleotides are TGTGCCAGCAGCCGCGACAGCTTTGCGGACGAGCAGTACTTC. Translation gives CASSRDSFADEQYF.